This T cell receptor beta chain comes out of a study of response to subunit inactivated influenza vaccine. This CDR3 contains 13 residues. Trimming cost V 3 bases and J 5 bases, with 12 bases left between them. Germline-derived CDR1 and CDR2 are SQVTM and ANQGSEA. Using its own MiXCR run on the RT-PCR reads, TCRdb lists one record per CDR3 protein. The data hold 650,000 to 850,000 distinct CDR3 sequences, with about 15% observed a single time. This clonotype was observed a handful of times. Material: PBMCs from blood, obtained 14 to 15 days before vaccination. This sequence was found in a man between 45 and 60 years old who received an inactivated influenza vaccine. The rearrangement links TRBV29-1 to TRBJ2-3; D possibly corresponds to TRBD2 (7 bases). The CDR3, as DNA: TGCAGCGTTGATGGAGGGGGGGGAGATACGCAGTATTTT. This encodes CSVDGGGGDTQYF.